Presented here are 25 T cell receptor beta chains from one specimen sequenced in a study of blood T cell repertoires in COVID-19 (dated by TCRdb to about 2020). The library relied on the immunoSEQ multiplex PCR assay. Here the immuneACCESS table is served through TCRdb, limited to in-frame sequences with V and J called. Missing clones are a known gap in these copies; in checked studies unresolved V genes cover under half, and the rest lacks a known reason. The sample table shows approximately 75,000 clones, and approximately 85% are seen once. The top ten hold roughly 4.6% of the sample. Specimen: peripheral blood. These receptors came from a man at least 80 years old with acute or convalescent COVID-19.

The chain combines TRBV7-6 with TRBJ2-5; 8 bases map to TRBD2. The length of the CDR3 is 17 residues. CDR1 is SGHVS, CDR2 FNYEAQ, per germline. Unmatched junction bases numbered 10, after V lost 3 bases and J lost 1 base. The chain's CDR3 is CASSFPPSGQPQETQYF. The CDR3 DNA reads as TGTGCCAGCAGCTTCCCGCCTAGCGGGCAACCCCAAGAGACCCAGTACTTC. Based on the CDR3 plus reference TRBV7-6 and TRBJ2-5, the full variable domain is GAGVSQSPRYKVTKRGQDVALRCDPISGHVSLYWYRQALGQGPEFLTYFNYEAQQDKSGLPNDRFSAERPEGSISTLTIQRTEQRDSAMYRCASSFPPSGQPQETQYFGPGTRLLVL.

This clone was counted a single time. The V gene is TRBV11-3, the J gene TRBJ2-1; 8 bases agree with TRBD1. Germline V gene data show CDR1 as SGHNT and CDR2 as YENEEA. V was pared by 3 bases and J by 5 bases, with 0 bases of the junction left unmatched. The CDR3 consists of 13 residues. In DNA, the CDR3 is TGTGCCAGCAGCTTGGACAGGGACAATGAGCAGTTCTTC. Its protein product is CASSLDRDNEQFF. Looking up the rest from reference TRBV11-3 and TRBJ2-1 gives the full variable domain: EAGVVQSPRYKIIEKKQPVAFWCNPISGHNTLYWYLQNLGQGPELLIRYENEEAVDDSQLPKDRFSAERLKGVDSTLKIQPAELGDSAVYLCASSLDRDNEQFFGPGTRLTVL.

The chain couples TRBV9 to TRBJ2-3; 8 positions match TRBD2. Trimming cost V 0 bases and J 4 bases; bases outside gene matches: 1. Germline V CDR1 and CDR2: SGDLS, YYNGEE. CDR3 length equals 14 residues. The CDR3 nucleotides read TGTGCCAGCAGCGTAGTAGCGGGGCCAGATACGCAGTATTTT. Its translation is CASSVVAGPDTQYF.

The chain employs TRBV5-1 and TRBJ2-7; 11 bases map to TRBD2. The CDR3 sequence is 14 residues long. CDR1 is SGHRS and CDR2 is YFSETQ in the germline V gene. The V segment lost 4 bases and the J segment 6 bases; nucleotides outside the gene matches: 6. CDR3 bases: TGCGCCAGCAGCGTGACTAGCGGGACGGGCGAGCAGTACTTC. Amino acid sequence: CASSVTSGTGEQYF.

The chain has TRBV4-3 and TRBJ1-2; 7 nucleotides align to TRBD1. The V gene's germline CDR1 is LGHNA and CDR2 YSLEER. Unmatched junction bases numbered 3, after V lost 0 bases and J lost 2 bases. The CDR3 consists of 15 residues. The CDR3 is CASSQELRGNYGYTF. The CDR3 DNA follows: TGCGCCAGCAGCCAAGAGCTCAGGGGGAACTATGGCTACACCTTC.

Written as DNA, the CDR3 is TGCGCCAGCAGCTCACGTACAGGGTCCCTCTCCTACAATGAGCAGTTCTTC. It codes for CASSSRTGSLSYNEQFF. This sequence joins TRBV5-1 and TRBJ2-1; tentatively, D is TRBD1 (6 bases). Trimming cost V 3 bases and J 0 bases, with 16 bases left between them. The CDR3 length is 17 residues. The V gene's germline CDR1 is SGHRS and CDR2 YFSETQ.

V and J are TRBV19 and TRBJ2-2; 10 nucleotides line up with TRBD1. The trim removed 3 bases at V and 5 bases at J, leaving 12 bases unmatched. This CDR3 comprises 18 residues. Looked up from germline, CDR1 is LNHDA and CDR2 is SQIVND (reference sequence). In DNA, the CDR3 is TGTGCCAGTAGTATTAGAGCCGGGACAGGGGAAGGAACCGGGGAGCTGTTTTTT. It codes for CASSIRAGTGEGTGELFF.

The J gene is TRBJ2-5, the V gene TRBV5-1; perhaps TRBD2 as D (6 bases). Trimming left V 0 bases short and J 5 bases short, with 14 bases between. This CDR3 spans 15 amino acids. Germline values: CDR1 SGHRS, CDR2 YFSETQ. DNA for the CDR3: TGCGCCAGCAGCTTGGCCGGGACGGGGAGGGAGACCCAGTACTTC. This translates into CASSLAGTGRETQYF.

The rearrangement uses TRBV5-1 and TRBJ2-7; maybe TRBD2 (5 bases). CDR3 length equals 12 residues. Trimming took off 4 bases at V and 6 bases at J, with 11 bases between the two ends. Germline V gene data show CDR1 as SGHRS and CDR2 as YFSETQ. The CDR3 coding sequence is TGCGCCAGCAGCGAGGACCGGGGCGAGCAGTACTTC. Encoded protein: CASSEDRGEQYF.

V and J are TRBV11-2 and TRBJ1-2; possible D gene TRBD1, 5 bases. The CDR3 totals 14 residues. V gave up 2 bases and J gave up 7 bases, with 14 bases separating them. Germline V gene data show CDR1 as SGHAT and CDR2 as FQNNGV. CDR3 sequence reads: CASSLSATAGGYTF. The CDR3, as DNA: TGTGCCAGCAGCTTATCTGCGACAGCGGGTGGCTACACCTTC.

V is TRBV11-2 and J is TRBJ2-1, with 13 positions matching TRBD2. The germline CDR1 and CDR2 sequences are SGHAT and FQNNGV. There are 15 residues in the CDR3. V lost 7 bases, J lost 5 bases, and 5 bases stayed unmatched. CDR3: CASTRLAGGNNEQFF. The CDR3 nucleotides read TGTGCCAGCACCCGACTAGCGGGAGGAAACAATGAGCAGTTCTTC.

The rearrangement links TRBV15 to TRBJ1-1; the D is unclear. The V end was cut by 1 base, the J end by 6 bases, with 9 bases between. This CDR3 has 13 amino acids. Germline V gives CDR1 LNHNV, CDR2 YYDKDF (reference sequence). The CDR3 spells CATSRVTESEAFF. CDR3 nucleotide sequence: TGTGCCACCAGCAGAGTAACAGAATCTGAAGCTTTCTTT. Combining the CDR3 with reference TRBV15 and TRBJ1-1 gives the whole variable domain DAMVIQNPRYQVTQFGKPVTLSCSQTLNHNVMYWYQQKSSQAPKLLFHYYDKDFNNEADTPDNFQSRRPNTSFCFLDIRSPGLGDTAMYLCATSRVTESEAFFGQGTRLTVV.

This clone is a singleton in its sample. The chain recombines TRBV19 with TRBJ1-1, with TRBD1 identical over 9 bases. Looked up from germline, CDR1 is LNHDA and CDR2 is SQIVND (reference sequence). Losses at the gene ends were 6 bases for V and 5 bases for J; bases not matched to a gene: 7. The CDR3 totals 14 residues. CDR3 in DNA: TGTGCCAGTAGCATACAGGGGGCGGAGACTGAAGCTTTCTTT. The encoded protein is CASSIQGAETEAFF.

J is TRBJ2-2 and V is TRBV7-9, with D perhaps matching TRBD2 (5 bases). The CDR3 has 15 residues. Germline V gene lookup returns CDR1 SEHNR and CDR2 FQNEAQ (reference sequence). V shed 5 bases and J shed 8 bases, with 18 bases lying between them. The CDR3 region has the DNA TGTGCCAGCAGCCCCATCCCTTTGGCGGGTGGGGAGCTGTTTTTT. Its protein product is CASSPIPLAGGELFF.

The chain has TRBV7-2 and TRBJ2-7; the D gene is possibly TRBD2 (6 bases). This CDR3 is built from 16 residues. Looked up from germline, CDR1 is SGHTA and CDR2 is FQGNSA. The ends were cut back, 4 bases at V and 3 bases at J, with 19 bases in the middle. CDR3 sequence: CASSSLSSWEDYEQYF. For the CDR3, the DNA is TGTGCCAGCAGCTCCTTATCTAGCTGGGAGGACTACGAGCAGTACTTC.

This chain joins TRBV28 and TRBJ2-4, with a tentative D call TRBD1 (6 bases). Germline V lookup: CDR1 MDHEN, CDR2 SYDVKM. The CDR3 is 16 amino acids. Trimming pared 2 bases from V and 0 bases from J, leaving 11 bases between. The CDR3 sequence is CASSLVDSLAKNIQYF. DNA of the CDR3: TGTGCCAGCAGTTTAGTGGACAGCCTAGCCAAAAACATTCAGTACTTC. Using reference TRBV28 and TRBJ2-4 for the parts outside the CDR3, the full variable domain is DVKVTQSSRYLVKRTGEKVFLECVQDMDHENMFWYRQDPGLGLRLIYFSYDVKMKEKGDIPEGYSVSREKKERFSLILESASTNQTSMYLCASSLVDSLAKNIQYFGAGTRLSVL.

The rearrangement links TRBV7-2 to TRBJ2-5; TRBD1 aligns across 7 bases. The CDR3 is 16 residues long. The trim removed 2 bases at V and 1 base at J, leaving 7 bases unmatched. Germline V CDR1 and CDR2: SGHTA, FQGNSA. CDR3 DNA: TGTGCCAGCAGCTTAATAGGCAGGACAGGCCAAGAGACCCAGTACTTC. Translation: CASSLIGRTGQETQYF.

This clone has only one observation. V gene TRBV10-1 combines with J gene TRBJ2-3, with 9 bases lining up with TRBD2. Germline-derived CDR1 and CDR2 are WNHNN and SYGVQD (reference sequence). V dropped 2 bases and J dropped 0; count of bases not matched to a gene: 12. This CDR3 region has 19 residues. The CDR3 DNA is TGCGCCAGCAGTGAGGGAGGGCTAGCGGGACCGACTAGCACAGATACGCAGTATTTT. Its protein is CASSEGGLAGPTSTDTQYF.

The V and J genes are TRBV5-8 and TRBJ2-3; TRBD2 aligns across 12 bases. Germline CDR1 is SGHTS and CDR2 is YDEGEE. CDR3 length: 18 amino acids. J lost 2 bases, V lost 0 bases, and 7 bases had no gene match. CDR3 amino acids: CASSLGRTSGEVTDTQYF. CDR3 in DNA: TGTGCCAGCAGCTTGGGAAGGACTAGCGGGGAGGTCACAGATACGCAGTATTTT.

J is TRBJ1-2 and V is TRBV27, with 10 bases fitting TRBD1. With V trimmed by 5 bases and J by 8 bases, 8 bases remained unmatched. Germline V CDR1 and CDR2: MNHEY, SMNVEV (reference sequence). There are 14 residues in the CDR3. CDR3 protein: CASSRSGTGEGYTF. The CDR3 DNA follows: TGTGCCAGCAGTCGATCCGGGACAGGGGAGGGCTACACCTTC.

This clone was observed a single time. The CDR3 coding sequence is TGTGCCAGTAGTGCTCACAGGGGGCGGACAGATACGCAGTATTTT. Protein sequence: CASSAHRGRTDTQYF. This rearrangement joins TRBV19 to TRBJ2-3; 9 bases agree with TRBD1. Germline CDR1 LNHDA, CDR2 SQIVND (reference sequence). Germline trimming cut 5 bases from V and 3 bases from J; bases unmatched to any gene: 6. The CDR3 is 15 amino acids.

V usage is TRBV10-3 and J usage is TRBJ2-2; D unclear. Germline values: CDR1 ENHRY, CDR2 SYGVKD. The CDR3 spans 14 residues. V lost 7 bases, J lost 3 bases, and 12 bases lay in between. CDR3 bases: TGTGCCATCACTGGAACGGCGGACACCGGGGAGCTGTTTTTT. Translation gives CAITGTADTGELFF.

The chain employs TRBV7-3 and TRBJ1-1, with a possible D match to TRBD1 (5 bases). V was pared by 0 bases and J by 4 bases, with 9 bases between. Germline assignment: CDR1 SGHTA and CDR2 FQGTGA. The length of the CDR3 is 14 residues. The CDR3 nucleotides read TGTGCCAGCAGCTTAACAGGGGTAGGCACTGAAGCTTTCTTT. It translates to CASSLTGVGTEAFF. Drawing the rest from reference TRBV7-3 and TRBJ1-1, the complete variable domain is GAGVSQTPSNKVTEKGKYVELRCDPISGHTALYWYRQSLGQGPEFLIYFQGTGAADDSGLPNDRFFAVRPEGSVSTLKIQRTERGDSAVYLCASSLTGVGTEAFFGQGTRLTVV.

The V gene is TRBV19, the J gene TRBJ1-4; TRBD1 matches 9 bases. Per the germline V gene, CDR1 is LNHDA and CDR2 is SQIVND (reference sequence). The CDR3 is 15 amino acids. Trimming cost V 8 bases and J 4 bases; bases outside gene matches: 8. CDR3 bases: TGTGCCAGTCTCGGATTGGGACAGGGTAATGAAAAACTGTTTTTT. Protein product: CASLGLGQGNEKLFF.

The genes are TRBV5-4 and TRBJ2-7, with D tentatively TRBD2 (5 bases). The CDR3 runs 13 residues. Trimming shortened V by 3 bases and J by 2 bases, and 9 bases separated the two germline ends. Per the germline V gene, CDR1 is SGHNT and CDR2 is YYREEE (reference sequence). The CDR3 loop reads CASSSDSTYEQYF. CDR3 sequence (DNA): TGTGCCAGCAGCTCGGACTCGACCTACGAGCAGTACTTC.